The 8 T cell receptor beta chains reported below all come from one sample, sequenced in a study of shared clonotypes between healthy human individuals (TCRdb year 2020). The library came from the immunoSEQ multiplex PCR assay. TCRdb stores this immuneACCESS table with in-frame sequences only. Part of the clones is absent; in the studies checked, under half of the shortfall reflects unresolved V genes, and no reason is known for the rest. The sample has 190,000 or so clones on record, approximately 70% of them singletons. The top ten hold less than 11% of the sample. Sequences were obtained from memory CD4+ T cells sorted from blood. What this sample's cell subset or site label stands for: CD45RA-negative fraction. The receptors were sampled from a man aged 25 to 40 in good health.

This clone has a handful of counts. The J gene is TRBJ2-1, the V gene TRBV2; 11 bases map to TRBD1. Germline CDR1 and CDR2: SNHLY and FYNNEI. V was clipped by 6 bases and J by 3 bases; unmatched bases: 1. The CDR3 is 14 amino acids. CDR3 DNA: TGTGCCAGCAGGGACAGGGGGCACTACAATGAGCAGTTCTTC. Translated: CASRDRGHYNEQFF.

The chain combines TRBV7-2 with TRBJ2-2, with 9 bases aligning to TRBD2. The CDR3 loop spans 17 amino acids. V lost 5 bases and J lost 5; bases outside the gene matches: 12. Germline loops: CDR1 SGHTA, CDR2 FQGNSA. CDR3 sequence: CASSPRGAGGYTGELFF. CDR3 coding DNA: TGTGCCAGCAGCCCGCGAGGAGCGGGAGGTTATACCGGGGAGCTGTTTTTT.

This clone was counted many times. This rearrangement joins TRBV27 to TRBJ1-1, with a weak D call TRBD1 (5 bases). The CDR3 length is 14 residues. CDR1 is MNHEY, CDR2 SMNVEV, per germline (reference sequence). Trimming took off 3 bases at V and 6 bases at J, with 14 bases between the two ends. CDR3 sequence: CASSFQGGDAEAFF. The CDR3 DNA reads TGTGCCAGCAGTTTCCAGGGAGGTGATGCTGAAGCTTTCTTT.

This clone was picked up a small number of times. The rearrangement uses TRBV7-3 and TRBJ2-1, with D possibly being TRBD2 (6 bases). Germline CDR1 reads SGHTA; CDR2 reads FQGTGA. The CDR3 runs 13 residues. Trimming cost V 5 bases and J 5 bases, with 10 bases left between them. Here the CDR3 reads CASSRGLNNEQFF. The CDR3 bases are TGTGCCAGCAGCCGGGGACTCAACAATGAGCAGTTCTTC.

There are a few counts of this clone. The genes are TRBV2 and TRBJ2-3; a weak D match, TRBD1 (5 bases). Germline V gene lookup returns CDR1 SNHLY and CDR2 FYNNEI. The germline V and J ends were trimmed by 4 bases and 1 base, with 6 bases remaining between them. The CDR3 has 13 residues. DNA of the CDR3: TGTGCCAGCAGTGTAGGGGGCACAGATACGCAGTATTTT. Its translation: CASSVGGTDTQYF.

This clone was seen ten or more times. At the DNA level, this CDR3 is encoded by other sequences in the same sample as well. The rearrangement uses TRBV7-2 and TRBJ2-4; D call uncertain. CDR1 is SGHTA and CDR2 is FQGNSA in the germline V gene. The CDR3 length is 13 residues. The V end was cut by 1 base, the J end by 9 bases, with 10 bases between. CDR3 in amino acids: CASSLDARSIQYF. CDR3 sequence (DNA): TGTGCCAGCAGCTTAGACGCTAGATCCATTCAGTACTTC. Combining the CDR3 with reference TRBV7-2 and TRBJ2-4 gives the whole variable domain GAGVSQSPSNKVTEKGKDVELRCDPISGHTALYWYRQSLGQGLEFLIYFQGNSAPDKSGLPSDRFSAERTGGSVSTLTIQRTQQEDSAVYLCASSLDARSIQYFGAGTRLSVL.

The genes are TRBV5-1 and TRBJ2-7; TRBD1 matches 9 bases. Germline loops: CDR1 SGHRS, CDR2 YFSETQ. This CDR3 comprises 15 residues. The V gene end was trimmed by 0 bases and the J gene end by 11 bases; junction bases not matched to a gene: 12. The CDR3 spells CASSLEPGQGRNEYF. The CDR3 DNA reads as TGCGCCAGCAGCTTGGAACCGGGACAGGGAAGGAATGAGTACTTC.

The chain uses TRBV10-1 and TRBJ2-1; 8 positions match TRBD1. Germline CDR1 reads WNHNN; CDR2 reads SYGVQD (reference sequence). V lost 2 bases and J lost 8; bases outside the gene matches: 11. The CDR3 covers 16 residues. CDR3 sequence (DNA): TGCGCCAGCAGTGAGGGACAGGGCGCAGCGGGCTATGAGCAGTTCTTC. It yields the protein CASSEGQGAAGYEQFF.